This TCR beta chain was sequenced during a study of a mutant IDH1 vaccine in newly diagnosed glioma. Here immunoSEQ multiplex PCR was the method, and the copy in TCRdb shows in-frame clones only, minus some. The sample has 40,000 or so clones, roughly 80% seen once. The CDR3 covers 13 residues. Trimming removed 5 bases from V and 7 bases from J, with 14 bases in between. Germline CDR1 is MRHNA and CDR2 is SNTAGT. Time point noted: baseline, week 1 (first vaccination visit). The treatment denotes: pre-vaccination baseline after standard-of-care therapy. This TCR was recovered from a man aged 40-55 years with glioma. Some clones in this sample may be carry-over from other donors' samples. This chain connects TRBV6-4 to TRBJ1-1; D is undetermined. Sequenced here: PBMCs, sampled from a glioma patient treated with radiotherapy, temozolomide or both. The CDR3 DNA reads as TGTGCCAGCAGTCGCTTGGAGGGCAGTGAAGCTTTCTTT. It encodes CASSRLEGSEAFF.